These T cell receptor beta chains were read from a single sample in a study of PD-1 blockade in mismatch repair-deficient tumors. Sequencing used immunoSEQ multiplex PCR; TCRdb keeps in-frame clones, though not all of them. The repertoire holds 90,000 to 130,000 clones, with about three quarters as singletons. The material sequenced was peripheral blood, taken approximately 60 weeks after starting pembrolizumab. These TCRs come from an adult with mismatch repair-deficient cancer. The CDR3 runs from the conserved cysteine through the conserved F or W. Fields, in order: CDR3 DNA, CDR3 protein, clone size, J gene, D gene, V gene. D genes are given only for firm matches. The size entry is marked missing in some rows and otherwise reads once, few, many or a size class.

TGTGCCAGCAGTGAGTTTCATTTCGAGCAGTACTTC | CASSEFHFEQYF | - | TRBJ2-7 | - | TRBV6-1
TGTGCCAGCAGCGTAGAGGGTATCTACAATGAGCAGTTCTTC | CASSVEGIYNEQFF | - | TRBJ2-1 | - | TRBV9
TGCGCCAGCAGCCCCGGGGACAGGGGGCCGACGGAAAAACTGTTTTTT | CASSPGDRGPTEKLFF | - | TRBJ1-4 | TRBD1 | TRBV5-1
TGCAGCGTCGTAGACCAGGTCTATGGCTACACCTTC | CSVVDQVYGYTF | once | TRBJ1-2 | - | TRBV29-1
TGTGCCAGCAGCCAAATATCATACGAGCAGTACTTC | CASSQISYEQYF | - | TRBJ2-7 | - | TRBV14
TGTGCCAGCAGCTCGGGGAGCGGGAGGGTCGGGGAGCTGTTTTTT | CASSSGSGRVGELFF | - | TRBJ2-2 | TRBD2 | TRBV7-2
TGTGCCAGCAGCCAGAGCGCAGCCGGGGAGCTGTTTTTT | CASSQSAAGELFF | - | TRBJ2-2 | - | TRBV14
TGTGCCAGCAGCTTAAAAAACTATGGCTACACCTTC | CASSLKNYGYTF | - | TRBJ1-2 | - | TRBV5-6
TGTGCCAGCAGCCCTCCGGCGGTTGATGGCTACACCTTC | CASSPPAVDGYTF | few | TRBJ1-2 | - | TRBV6-6
TGTGCCAGCAGTGAAAACCTCCTAGGGGAGCAGTACTTC | CASSENLLGEQYF | - | TRBJ2-7 | - | TRBV25-1
TGTGCCAGCAGCATGACAGGGTCGAACACCGGGGAGCTGTTTTTT | CASSMTGSNTGELFF | - | TRBJ2-2 | TRBD1 | TRBV9
TGTGCCAGCAGCTTAGGCAGGACTAGCAATCAGCCCCAGCATTTT | CASSLGRTSNQPQHF | few | TRBJ1-5 | - | TRBV7-2
TGTGCCAGCAGCCCGTCGGTCGGGATTGGCTACACCTTC | CASSPSVGIGYTF | - | TRBJ1-2 | - | TRBV7-6
TGTGCCAGCAGTGGCCGTTCGGCGGGGGGTGAAAAACTGTTTTTT | CASSGRSAGGEKLFF | - | TRBJ1-4 | - | TRBV6-5
TGTGCCAGCAGTCTCGGGGGCTCCTATGGCTACACCTTC | CASSLGGSYGYTF | once | TRBJ1-2 | - | TRBV6-4
TGTGCCAGCAGCTTAGATCAGGGTCGAAGTGGTGGCTACACCTTC | CASSLDQGRSGGYTF | - | TRBJ1-2 | - | TRBV11-2
TGCGCCAGCAGCTTGGGGGGCCAGTCTGGGGCCAACGTCCTGACTTTC | CASSLGGQSGANVLTF | - | TRBJ2-6 | - | TRBV5-1
TGTGCCAGCAAGAAAAGTCCCTACGAGCAGTACTTC | CASKKSPYEQYF | - | TRBJ2-7 | - | TRBV6-1
TGTGCCAGCAGCCAAGTCGCACAGGGGGCAAGCTACAATGAGCAGTTCTTC | CASSQVAQGASYNEQFF | - | TRBJ2-1 | TRBD1 | TRBV4-2
TGTGCCAGCAGGCCCGATGTGGCTAACTATGGCTACACCTTC | CASRPDVANYGYTF | - | TRBJ1-2 | - | TRBV25-1
TGCGCCAGCAGGGCAACTGGACAGGGGAGATCCGGGGAGCTGTTTTTT | CASRATGQGRSGELFF | - | TRBJ2-2 | TRBD1 | TRBV5-1
TGTGCCAGTACTGGACGGAACAATGAAAAACTGTTTTTT | CASTGRNNEKLFF | - | TRBJ1-4 | - | TRBV19
TGCGCCAGCAGCTTTGATGGCGAGCTTAACACCGGGGAGCTGTTTTTT | CASSFDGELNTGELFF | - | TRBJ2-2 | - | TRBV5-1
TGTGCCAGCAGTTTACGTGGGACATCCGGAGGTCAGACTGAAGCTTTCTTT | CASSLRGTSGGQTEAFF | - | TRBJ1-1 | - | TRBV27
TGTGCCAGCAGCTTAGGAGGGGGGGAAGAGACCCAGTACTTC | CASSLGGGEETQYF | - | TRBJ2-5 | - | TRBV11-3
TGTGCCAGCAGGCTCAGGGATTTGGACACTGAAGCTTTCTTT | CASRLRDLDTEAFF | - | TRBJ1-1 | - | TRBV6-5
TGTGCCAGCAGAGCGTCGGAGGGCGTGGGGGGCTACACCTTC | CASRASEGVGGYTF | - | TRBJ1-2 | - | TRBV6-1
TGTGCCAGCAGCTTAGTTCCTAGCGGGAGATTCGGTGAGCAGTTCTTC | CASSLVPSGRFGEQFF | - | TRBJ2-1 | TRBD2 | TRBV7-9
TGTGCCAGCAGTAGAGAGGAAGGCTACACCTTC | CASSREEGYTF | - | TRBJ1-2 | - | TRBV2
TGTGCCAGCAGCGAGGACTCTAACTATGGCTACACCTTC | CASSEDSNYGYTF | - | TRBJ1-2 | - | TRBV5-4
TGTGCCAGTAGTGCCGCCCGCTCTCTAGCGGGAGGGCCGAATGAGCAGTTCTTC | CASSAARSLAGGPNEQFF | - | TRBJ2-1 | TRBD2 | TRBV19